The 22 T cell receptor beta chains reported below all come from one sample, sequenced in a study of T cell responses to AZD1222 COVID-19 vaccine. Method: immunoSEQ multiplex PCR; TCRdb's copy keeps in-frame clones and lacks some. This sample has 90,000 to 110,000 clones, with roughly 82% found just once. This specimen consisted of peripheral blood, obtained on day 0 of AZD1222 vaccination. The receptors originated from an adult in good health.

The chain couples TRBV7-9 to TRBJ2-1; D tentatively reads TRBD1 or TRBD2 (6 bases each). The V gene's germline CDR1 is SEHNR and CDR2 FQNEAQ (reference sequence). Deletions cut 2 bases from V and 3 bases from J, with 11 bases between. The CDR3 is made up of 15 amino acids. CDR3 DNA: TGTGCCAGCAGCTTATTAGGGGGGCGCTACAATGAGCAGTTCTTC. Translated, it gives CASSLLGGRYNEQFF.

CDR3 DNA: TGTGCCAGCAGCGAAGGGAACACTGAAGCTTTCTTT. The encoded protein is CASSEGNTEAFF. The chain combines TRBV5-6 with TRBJ1-1; no clear D. CDR1 and CDR2 from the germline V gene are SGHDT and YYEEEE. The CDR3 has 12 residues. V gave up 4 bases and J gave up 1 base, with 5 bases separating them.

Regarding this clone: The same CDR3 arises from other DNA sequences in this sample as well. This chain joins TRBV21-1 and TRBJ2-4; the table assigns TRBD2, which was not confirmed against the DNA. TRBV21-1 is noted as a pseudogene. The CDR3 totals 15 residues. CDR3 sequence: CASPRGGGAKNIQYF. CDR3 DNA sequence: TGTGCCAGCCCTAGAGGAGGGGGGGCTAAAAACATTCAGTACTTC.

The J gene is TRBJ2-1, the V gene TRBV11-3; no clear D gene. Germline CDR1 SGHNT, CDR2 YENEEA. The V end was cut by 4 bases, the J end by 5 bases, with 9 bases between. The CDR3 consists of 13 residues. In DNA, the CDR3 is TGTGCCAGCAGCTCCCCCAGAAACAATGAGCAGTTCTTC. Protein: CASSSPRNNEQFF.

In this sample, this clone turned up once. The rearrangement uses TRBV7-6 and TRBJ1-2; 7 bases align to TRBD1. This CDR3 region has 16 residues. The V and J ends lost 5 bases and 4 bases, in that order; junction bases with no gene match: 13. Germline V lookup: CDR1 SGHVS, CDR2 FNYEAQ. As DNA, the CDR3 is TGTGCCAGCAGCCCCGTCGCAGGGGGACAGCCCTATGGCTACACCTTC. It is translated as CASSPVAGGQPYGYTF.

CDR3 loop: CASSLAAGPGDTQYF. The CDR3 DNA follows: TGTGCCAGCAGCTTAGCCGCGGGGCCTGGAGATACGCAGTATTTT. The rearrangement uses TRBV7-2 and TRBJ2-3; a possible D gene is TRBD2 (6 bases). This CDR3 spans 15 amino acids. Germline assignment: CDR1 SGHTA and CDR2 FQGNSA. The V and J ends lost 0 bases and 5 bases respectively, with 12 bases between them.

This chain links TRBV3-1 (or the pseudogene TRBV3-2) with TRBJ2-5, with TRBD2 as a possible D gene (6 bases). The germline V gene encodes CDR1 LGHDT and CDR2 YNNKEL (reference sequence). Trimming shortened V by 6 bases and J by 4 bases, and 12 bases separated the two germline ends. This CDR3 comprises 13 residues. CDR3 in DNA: TGTGCCAGCAGGTCGGACTATAGAGAGACCCAGTACTTC. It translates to CASRSDYRETQYF.

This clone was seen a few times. The CDR3 region is CASSLARGAGELFF. The CDR3 region has the DNA TGTGCCAGCAGCTTAGCGCGGGGGGCCGGGGAGCTGTTTTTT. The gene calls are TRBV7-2 and TRBJ2-2; 8 bases map to TRBD2. Germline values: CDR1 SGHTA, CDR2 FQGNSA. V was pared by 0 bases and J by 6 bases, with 0 bases of the junction left unmatched. The length of the CDR3 is 14 residues.

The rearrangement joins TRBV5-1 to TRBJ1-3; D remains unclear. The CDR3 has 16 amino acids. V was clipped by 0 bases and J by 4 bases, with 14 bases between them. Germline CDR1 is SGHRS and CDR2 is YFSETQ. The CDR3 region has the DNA TGCGCCAGCAGCTTGGCTGCTCGGGGAGGCGGAAACACCATATATTTT. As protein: CASSLAARGGGNTIYF.

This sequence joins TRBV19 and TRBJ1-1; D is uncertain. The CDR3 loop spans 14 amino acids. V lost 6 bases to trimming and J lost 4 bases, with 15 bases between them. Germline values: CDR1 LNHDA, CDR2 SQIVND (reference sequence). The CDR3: CASSPTLQSTEAFF. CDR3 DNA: TGTGCCAGTAGCCCGACCCTGCAGTCCACTGAAGCTTTCTTT. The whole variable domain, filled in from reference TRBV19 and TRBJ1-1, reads DGGITQSPKYLFRKEGQNVTLSCEQNLNHDAMYWYRQDPGQGLRLIYYSQIVNDFQKGDIAEGYSVSREKKESFPLTVTSAQKNPTAFYLCASSPTLQSTEAFFGQGTRLTVV.

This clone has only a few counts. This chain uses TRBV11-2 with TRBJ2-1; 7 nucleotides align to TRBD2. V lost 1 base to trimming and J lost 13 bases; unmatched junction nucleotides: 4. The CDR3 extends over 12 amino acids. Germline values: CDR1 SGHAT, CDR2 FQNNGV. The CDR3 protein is CASSLGGGTQFF. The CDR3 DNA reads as TGTGCCAGCAGCTTAGGGGGGGGGACTCAGTTCTTC.

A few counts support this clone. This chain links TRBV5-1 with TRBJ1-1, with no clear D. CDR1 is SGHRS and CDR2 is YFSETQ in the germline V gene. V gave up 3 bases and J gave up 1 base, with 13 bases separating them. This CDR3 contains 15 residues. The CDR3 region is CASSSRWGENTEAFF. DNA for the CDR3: TGCGCCAGCAGCTCCCGTTGGGGTGAGAACACTGAAGCTTTCTTT.

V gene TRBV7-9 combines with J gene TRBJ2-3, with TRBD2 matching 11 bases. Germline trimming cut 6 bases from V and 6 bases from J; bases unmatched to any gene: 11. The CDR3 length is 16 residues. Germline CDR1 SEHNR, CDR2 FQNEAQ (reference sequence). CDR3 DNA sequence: TGTGCCAGCAGACATAGCGGGGGGGCTCATTCCGATACGCAGTATTTT. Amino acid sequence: CASRHSGGAHSDTQYF.

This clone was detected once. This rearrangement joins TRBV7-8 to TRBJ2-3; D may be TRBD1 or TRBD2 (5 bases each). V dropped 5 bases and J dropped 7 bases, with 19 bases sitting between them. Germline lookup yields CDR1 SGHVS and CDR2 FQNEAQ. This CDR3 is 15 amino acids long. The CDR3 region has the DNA TGTGCCAGCAGCGAAACCTGGTCCGGGGCGAATACGCAGTATTTT. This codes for CASSETWSGANTQYF.

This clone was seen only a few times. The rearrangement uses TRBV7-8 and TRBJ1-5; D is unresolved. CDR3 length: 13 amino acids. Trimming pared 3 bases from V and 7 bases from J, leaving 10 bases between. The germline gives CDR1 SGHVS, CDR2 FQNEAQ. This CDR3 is CASSLPFEQPQHF. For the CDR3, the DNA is TGTGCCAGCAGCTTGCCTTTCGAGCAGCCCCAGCATTTT.

The CDR3 DNA follows: TGCGCCAGCAGCTTGGCCGGGACTAGCGGGGCCCAAGAGACCCAGTACTTC. This codes for CASSLAGTSGAQETQYF. This chain uses TRBV5-1 with TRBJ2-5, with 13 positions matching TRBD2. Germline CDR1 SGHRS, CDR2 YFSETQ. There are 17 residues in the CDR3. Unmatched junction bases numbered 3, after V lost 0 bases and J lost 1 base.

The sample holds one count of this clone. CDR3: CSVPTGGATDTQYF. In DNA, the CDR3 is TGCAGCGTTCCGACAGGGGGCGCGACAGATACGCAGTATTTT. V and J are TRBV29-1 and TRBJ2-3; 10 bases map to TRBD1. Germline loops: CDR1 SQVTM, CDR2 ANQGSEA. This CDR3 region has 14 residues. V was pared by 5 bases and J by 3 bases, with 5 bases of the junction left unmatched.

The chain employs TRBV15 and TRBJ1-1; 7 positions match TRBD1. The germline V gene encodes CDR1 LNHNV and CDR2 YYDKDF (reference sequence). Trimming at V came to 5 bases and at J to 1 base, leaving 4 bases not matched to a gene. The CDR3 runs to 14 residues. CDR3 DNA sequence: TGTGCCACCAGCCCGGGACAGCCGAACACTGAAGCTTTCTTT. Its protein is CATSPGQPNTEAFF.

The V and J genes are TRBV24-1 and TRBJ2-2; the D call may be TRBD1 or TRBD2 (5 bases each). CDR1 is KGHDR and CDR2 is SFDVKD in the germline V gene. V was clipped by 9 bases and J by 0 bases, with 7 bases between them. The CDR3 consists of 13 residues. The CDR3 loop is CATGTPNTGELFF. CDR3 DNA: TGTGCCACCGGGACCCCGAACACCGGGGAGCTGTTTTTT.

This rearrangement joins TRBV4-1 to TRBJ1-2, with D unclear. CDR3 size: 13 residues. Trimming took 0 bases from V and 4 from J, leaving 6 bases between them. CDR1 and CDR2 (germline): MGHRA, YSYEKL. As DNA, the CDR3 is TGCGCCAGCAGCCAAGATGGCTTCTATGGCTACACCTTC. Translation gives CASSQDGFYGYTF.

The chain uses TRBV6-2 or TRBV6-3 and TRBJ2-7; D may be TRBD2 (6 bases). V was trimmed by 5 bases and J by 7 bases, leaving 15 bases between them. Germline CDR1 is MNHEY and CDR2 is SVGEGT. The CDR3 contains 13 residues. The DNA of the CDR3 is TGTGCCAGCAGTCCCTGGGAGGCGGGAGAGCAGTACTTC. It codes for CASSPWEAGEQYF.

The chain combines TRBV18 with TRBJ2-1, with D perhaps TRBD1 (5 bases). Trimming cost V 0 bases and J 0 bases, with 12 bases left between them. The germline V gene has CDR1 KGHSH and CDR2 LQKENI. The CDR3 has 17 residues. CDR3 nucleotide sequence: TGTGCCAGCTCACCACCGTCCAGGGCGGACTCCTACAATGAGCAGTTCTTC. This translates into CASSPPSRADSYNEQFF.